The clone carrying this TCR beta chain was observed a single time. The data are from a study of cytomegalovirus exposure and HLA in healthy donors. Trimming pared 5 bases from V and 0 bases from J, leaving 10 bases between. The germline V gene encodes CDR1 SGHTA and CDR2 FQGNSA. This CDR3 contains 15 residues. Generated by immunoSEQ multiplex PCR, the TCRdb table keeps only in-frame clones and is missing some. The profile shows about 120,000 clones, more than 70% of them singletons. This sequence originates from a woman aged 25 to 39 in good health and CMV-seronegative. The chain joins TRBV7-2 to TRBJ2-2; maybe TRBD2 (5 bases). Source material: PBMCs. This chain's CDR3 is CASSRTVSNTGELFF. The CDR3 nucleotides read TGTGCCAGCAGCCGGACTGTATCGAACACCGGGGAGCTGTTTTTT.